This TCR beta chain was profiled in a study of T-cell memory formation after mild COVID-19 (dated by TCRdb to the early 2020s). With regard to the full study: TCR sequence clusters from the two donors were largely donor specific. T-cell clones expanding and contracting after mild COVID-19 in two donors were tracked by longitudinal TCRalpha and TCRbeta repertoire sequencing. Two young, previously healthy adult volunteers, one female and one male, were included in the cohort. What the work shows at the level of the full study, not this receptor alone: SARS-CoV-2 specificity of the second-wave clones peaking on day 37 was not confirmed. The study included only two mild cases, and larger cohorts that include severe cases with pre-infection samples were judged to be necessary. Clones that contracted from day 15 to 85 showed balanced CD4/CD8 phenotypes, whereas a second wave of clones that expanded from day 15 to 37 leaned towards CD4+. Some responding clones were detected in pre-infection memory, suggesting pre-existing cross-reactive memory T cells joined the SARS-CoV-2 response. Contracting CD4+ clones were located mainly in the CM and EM memory subsets, whereas CD8+ clones were found to be enriched in EMRA.

The sequencer listed for this sample is Illumina NovaSeq 6000. cDNA libraries for TCRalpha and TCRbeta were prepared by 5'RACE using constant-segment primers, with sample barcodes and unique molecular identifiers added. RNA was extracted from every sample with Trizol reagent. The libraries were amplified in two PCR steps, and the second step added a second sample barcode and Illumina TruSeq adapters. Sequencing of the libraries was done on an Illumina NovaSeq, producing 2 x 150 bp paired-end reads. In the authors' own workflow: Demultiplexing of reads and collapsing into UMI-guided consensus sequences were performed with migec v1.2.7. Using mixcr v2.1.11, UMI consensuses were aligned to TRA and TRB V and J templates and then assembled into clonotypes. A clonotype was counted as expanded or contracted only if both edgeR and NoisET called the change significant, with noise models trained on biological replicates. For edgeR calls, the cutoffs were a false discovery rate-adjusted p below 0.01 and a log2 fold-change threshold of 1. As an exploratory analysis of dynamics, PCA with hierarchical clustering was applied to max-normalized trajectories of the 1000 most abundant clonotypes. Each responding clone was given a CD4 or CD8 phenotype based on the CD4+ and CD8+ repertoires, which had been sequenced separately. TCRdb trimmed the raw reads at Q25, called clones with MiXCR and kept productive beta chains. Rows with a matching CDR3 protein are joined into one entry that keeps the most common DNA and genes. The V and J calls were determined by TCRdb, not by the authors. For this sample there are some 260,000 distinct CDR3 sequences; approximately 16% appear just once. The ten largest clonotypes hold 3.5% to 4% of the sample.

PBMCs were isolated by Ficoll-Paque density gradient centrifugation. This clonotype was counted between two and nine times. There is no known antigen for this receptor. No qualities accompany the bases; no much larger clone lies one base away. The CDR3 covers 14 residues, taking in both the cysteine and the phenylalanine. CDR3 DNA is the only sequence kept; it has 42 bases, read in frame from the first base. From a lookup of the germline V gene (reference sequence), CDR1 and CDR2 are SEHNR and FQNEAQ. The germline ends are 8 bases apart after V is trimmed by 0 bases and J by 3 bases. The sequenced sample consisted of PBMCs or a T cell subset sorted from them (not recorded which). The TCR was taken from a man younger than 30 who had mild COVID-19 (a few samples of this study predate the infection). The sample titles of this study are shuffled in the database, so cell type and time point are left out; the donor was told from shared clones. The chain couples TRBV7-9 to TRBJ1-1; the D gene is unclear. The nucleotide sequence is TGTGCCAGCAGCTTAGCGAATCGGTACACTGAAGCTTTCTTT. The translation is CASSLANRYTEAFF.